These 18 T cell receptor beta chains originate from one sample sequenced in a study of blood T cell repertoires in COVID-19. Some clones are missing from TCRdb's copy, which holds only in-frame ones; the method was immunoSEQ multiplex PCR. Among tens of thousands of clones, 88% were seen once, and the ten largest hold more than 1.5%. The specimen sequenced was peripheral blood. These receptors were taken from an elderly woman with active or convalescent COVID-19.

The chain links TRBV7-9 to TRBJ2-5; 9 nucleotides match TRBD2. Germline V gene lookup returns CDR1 SEHNR and CDR2 FQNEAQ (reference sequence). CDR3 length equals 17 residues. The V gene end was trimmed by 3 bases and the J gene end by 0 bases; junction bases not matched to a gene: 8. The CDR3 loop reads CASSLGLARGYQETQYF. The CDR3 nucleotides read TGTGCCAGCAGCTTGGGACTAGCCCGGGGGTACCAAGAGACCCAGTACTTC. The complete variable domain, with remaining parts taken from reference TRBV7-9 and TRBJ2-5, reads DTGVSQNPRHKITKRGQNVTFRCDPISEHNRLYWYRQTLGQGPEFLTYFQNEAQLEKSRLLSDRFSAERPKGSFSTLEIQRTEQGDSAMYLCASSLGLARGYQETQYFGPGTRLLVL.

The V call is TRBV6-2 or TRBV6-3, the J call TRBJ1-5, with D possibly being TRBD1 (6 bases). Per the germline V gene, CDR1 is MNHEY and CDR2 is SVGEGT. Between the trimmed V and J ends, which lost 5 bases and 3 bases, there was a span of 11 bases. This CDR3 comprises 14 residues. CDR3 sequence reads: CASSIGTPNQPQHF. In DNA form, the CDR3 reads TGTGCCAGCAGTATCGGGACACCCAATCAGCCCCAGCATTTT.

The chain combines TRBV7-9 with TRBJ2-7; TRBD1 matches 8 bases. Germline V gives CDR1 SEHNR, CDR2 FQNEAQ (reference sequence). CDR3 length equals 15 residues. V was pared by 1 base and J by 5 bases, with 7 bases of the junction left unmatched. The CDR3 protein is CASSLVSGGADEQYF. In DNA, the CDR3 is TGTGCCAGCAGCTTAGTCTCAGGGGGCGCGGACGAGCAGTACTTC.

The chain carries TRBV18 and TRBJ2-7; 10 bases are a match to TRBD2. The J segment lost 6 bases and the V segment lost 1 base, leaving 6 bases of the junction unmatched. CDR1 KGHSH and CDR2 LQKENI come from the germline V gene. The CDR3 totals 15 residues. CDR3 sequence: CASSPQSGRVGEQYF. The CDR3 DNA reads as TGTGCCAGCTCACCACAGAGCGGGAGGGTGGGCGAGCAGTACTTC.

V is TRBV11-3 and J is TRBJ1-1; 8 bases match TRBD1. Per the germline V gene, CDR1 is SGHNT and CDR2 is YENEEA. The CDR3 length is 15 residues. With V trimmed by 4 bases and J by 0 bases, 4 bases remained unmatched. The chain's CDR3 is CASSSQGALNTEAFF. CDR3 bases: TGTGCCAGCAGCTCCCAGGGGGCGCTGAACACTGAAGCTTTCTTT. The full variable domain, completed using reference TRBV11-3 and TRBJ1-1, is EAGVVQSPRYKIIEKKQPVAFWCNPISGHNTLYWYLQNLGQGPELLIRYENEEAVDDSQLPKDRFSAERLKGVDSTLKIQPAELGDSAVYLCASSSQGALNTEAFFGQGTRLTVV.

This clone appeared once. This chain links TRBV3-1 (or the pseudogene TRBV3-2) with TRBJ1-6; D gene unclear. V was shortened by 4 bases and J by 4 bases, with 14 bases between the two germline ends. The length of the CDR3 is 16 residues. The germline gives CDR1 LGHDT, CDR2 YNNKEL (reference sequence). The CDR3 nucleotides read TGTGCCAGCAGCCCTTCCAACCGGGATTATAATTCACCCCTCCACTTT. Its translation is CASSPSNRDYNSPLHF.

The chain employs TRBV2 and TRBJ2-2, with 10 bases aligning to TRBD1. CDR1 is SNHLY and CDR2 is FYNNEI in the germline V gene. The CDR3 is 13 amino acids. Trimming at V came to 9 bases and at J to 5 bases, leaving 3 bases not matched to a gene. The CDR3 here is CASGTGVTGELFF. CDR3 nucleotides: TGTGCCAGTGGGACAGGGGTTACCGGGGAGCTGTTTTTT.

The rearrangement uses TRBV2 and TRBJ1-4; tentative D call: TRBD1 (6 bases). V was trimmed by 11 bases and J by 5 bases, leaving 21 bases between them. The CDR3 runs to 15 residues. CDR1 SNHLY and CDR2 FYNNEI come from the germline V gene. CDR3 loop: CACSRDRFLNEKLFF. The DNA of the CDR3 is TGTGCCTGCTCGCGAGACAGGTTCTTAAATGAAAAACTGTTTTTT.

The V gene is TRBV4-1, the J gene TRBJ1-1; D not resolved. Trimming pared 0 bases from V and 0 bases from J, leaving 11 bases between. This CDR3 region has 16 residues. Germline CDR1 reads MGHRA; CDR2 reads YSYEKL. CDR3 residues: CASSQDGGYMNTEAFF. CDR3 DNA: TGCGCCAGCAGCCAAGATGGAGGTTATATGAACACTGAAGCTTTCTTT.

The rearrangement joins TRBV5-8 to TRBJ2-1; 7 nucleotides match TRBD1. This CDR3 contains 15 residues. Germline-derived CDR1 and CDR2 are SGHTS and YDEGEE. V was pared by 3 bases and J by 8 bases, with 11 bases of the junction left unmatched. In DNA form, the CDR3 reads TGTGCCAGCAGCTATCAGGGGGAAAGAGGGGATGAGCAGTTCTTC. This translates into CASSYQGERGDEQFF.

This clone was detected only once. The rearrangement links TRBV19 to TRBJ2-1; 9 bases match TRBD2. Unmatched junction bases numbered 6, after V lost 6 bases and J lost 0 bases. The CDR3 runs 16 residues. CDR1 is LNHDA and CDR2 is SQIVND in the germline V gene (reference sequence). The CDR3 region is CASRTLAGSSYNEQFF. The CDR3, as DNA: TGTGCCAGTAGAACCCTAGCGGGGAGCTCCTACAATGAGCAGTTCTTC.

The count of this clone is one. V gene TRBV4-1 combines with J gene TRBJ2-5, with D possibly being TRBD2 (5 bases). V was trimmed by 2 bases and J by 5 bases, leaving 9 bases between them. CDR1 MGHRA and CDR2 YSYEKL come from the germline V gene. This CDR3 region has 13 residues. Here the CDR3 reads CASSQWRGETQYF. The CDR3 DNA is TGCGCCAGCAGCCAATGGCGAGGGGAGACCCAGTACTTC.

This clone was seen more than once but under ten times. The chain links TRBV7-9 to TRBJ1-5; no reliable D call. The CDR3 covers 15 residues. The V gene's germline CDR1 is SEHNR and CDR2 FQNEAQ (reference sequence). Trimming stripped 8 bases from V and 0 bases from J, with 14 bases between. The CDR3 is CASSEGVHSNQPQHF. Written as DNA, the CDR3 is TGTGCCAGCTCGGAGGGTGTCCATAGCAATCAGCCCCAGCATTTT.

The V and J genes are TRBV9 and TRBJ1-6, with D perhaps matching TRBD1 (5 bases). Trimming shortened V by 4 bases and J by 0 bases, and 11 bases separated the two germline ends. The germline V gene has CDR1 SGDLS and CDR2 YYNGEE. CDR3 length: 16 residues. Here the CDR3 DNA reads TGTGCCAGCAGCCCAAGGGGTAACTCCTATAATTCACCCCTCCACTTT. It specifies CASSPRGNSYNSPLHF.

This clone was observed once. The CDR3 loop is CANQGQANTEAFF. CDR3 nucleotide sequence: TGTGCCAACCAGGGACAGGCGAACACTGAAGCTTTCTTT. The rearrangement joins TRBV2 to TRBJ1-1; 8 bases line up with TRBD1. Trimming removed 10 bases from V and 1 base from J; junction bases left unmatched: 5. The germline V gene encodes CDR1 SNHLY and CDR2 FYNNEI. There are 13 residues in the CDR3.

This clone was picked up a small number of times. The V and J genes are TRBV7-8 and TRBJ1-5; 8 nucleotides match TRBD1. Looked up from germline, CDR1 is SGHVS and CDR2 is FQNEAQ. V was pared by 2 bases and J by 1 base, with 7 bases of the junction left unmatched. The CDR3 covers 17 residues. CDR3 in DNA: TGTGCCAGCAGCTTAACAGGACAGGGCTTCAGCAATCAGCCCCAGCATTTT. Amino acids: CASSLTGQGFSNQPQHF.

The chain joins TRBV10-2 to TRBJ2-3, with TRBD2 matching 10 bases. J was trimmed by 2 bases and V by 4 bases; bases with no gene match: 6. The CDR3 has 16 amino acids. CDR1 is WSHSY and CDR2 is SAAADI in the germline V gene. The CDR3 region is CASSAPSGGDTDTQYF. CDR3 coding DNA: TGCGCCAGCAGTGCTCCTAGCGGGGGCGACACAGATACGCAGTATTTT.

The V gene is TRBV4-3, the J gene TRBJ2-1; 7 bases agree with TRBD2. This CDR3 has 17 amino acids. The J segment lost 7 bases and the V segment lost 1 base, leaving 13 bases of the junction unmatched. Per germline, CDR1 LGHNA and CDR2 YSLEER. The CDR3 DNA is TGCGCCAGCAGCCAAGGGGCCTTCGGCGGGAGTTGGAATGAGCAGTTCTTC. Translated: CASSQGAFGGSWNEQFF.